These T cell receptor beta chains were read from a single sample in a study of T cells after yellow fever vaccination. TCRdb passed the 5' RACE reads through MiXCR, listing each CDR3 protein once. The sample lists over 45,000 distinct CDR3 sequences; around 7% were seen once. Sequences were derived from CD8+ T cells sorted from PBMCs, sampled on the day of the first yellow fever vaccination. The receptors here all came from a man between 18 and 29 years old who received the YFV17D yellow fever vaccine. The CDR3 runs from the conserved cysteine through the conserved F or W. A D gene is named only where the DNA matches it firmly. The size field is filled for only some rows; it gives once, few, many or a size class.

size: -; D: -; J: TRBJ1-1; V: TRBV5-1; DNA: TGCGCCAGCAGCTTTGGGGCCCCGCTCACTGAAGCTTTCTTT; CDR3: CASSFGAPLTEAFF
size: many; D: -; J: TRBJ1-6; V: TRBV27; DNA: TGTGCCAGCAGTTCGAGAAATTCACCCCTCCACTTT; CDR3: CASSSRNSPLHF
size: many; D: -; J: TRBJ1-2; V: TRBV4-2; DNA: TGTGCCAGCAGCCAAGAAGCGGATTACTATGGCTACACCTTC; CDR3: CASSQEADYYGYTF
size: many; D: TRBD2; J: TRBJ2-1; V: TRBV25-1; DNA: TGTGCCAGCAGTGAATTTCAGCGGGGGCTAACCTACAATGAGCAGTTCTTC; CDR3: CASSEFQRGLTYNEQFF
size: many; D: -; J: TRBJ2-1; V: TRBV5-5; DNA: TGTGCCAGCAGCTTAGTGACGGCACAGTTCTTC; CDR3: CASSLVTAQFF
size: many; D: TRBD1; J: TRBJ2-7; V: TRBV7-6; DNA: TGTGCCAGCAGCCTTAGCGACAGGGGCTACGAGCAGTACTTC; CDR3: CASSLSDRGYEQYF
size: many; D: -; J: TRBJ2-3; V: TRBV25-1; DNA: TGTGCCAGCAGTGAATCCCCCCGGGGTGTCACAGATACGCAGTATTTT; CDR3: CASSESPRGVTDTQYF
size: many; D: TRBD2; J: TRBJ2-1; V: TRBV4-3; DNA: TGCGCCAGCAGCCAAGGCTTGAGCGGGGGCCCGAACAATGAGCAGTTCTTC; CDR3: CASSQGLSGGPNNEQFF
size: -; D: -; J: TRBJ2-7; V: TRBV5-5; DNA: TGTGCCAGCAGCGACGGCGGGACAAGGCCTTCCTACGAGCAGTACTTC; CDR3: CASSDGGTRPSYEQYF
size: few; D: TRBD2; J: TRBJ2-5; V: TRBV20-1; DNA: TGCAGTGCTAGAATACCGGGACTAGCGGCAGAGACCCAGTACTTC; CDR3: CSARIPGLAAETQYF
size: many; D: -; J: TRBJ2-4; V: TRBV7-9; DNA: TGTGCCAGCAGCGTGGGGATTAGGGACATTCAGTACTTC; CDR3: CASSVGIRDIQYF
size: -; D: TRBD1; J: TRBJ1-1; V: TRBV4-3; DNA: TGCGCCAGCAGCCAAGAAGGACAGGCTTCCGCTTTCTTT; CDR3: CASSQEGQASAFF
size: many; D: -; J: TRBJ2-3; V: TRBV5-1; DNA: TGCGCCAGCAGCTTGGCCTCTGGGGGGGCGGCAGATACGCAGTATTTT; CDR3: CASSLASGGAADTQYF
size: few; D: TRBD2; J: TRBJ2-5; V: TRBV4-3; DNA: TGCGCCAGCAGCCAAGGAACGGGGGGGCGGAGGGAGACCCAGTACTTC; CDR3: CASSQGTGGRRETQYF
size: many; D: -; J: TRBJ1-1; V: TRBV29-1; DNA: TGCAGCGTTGACCCCCGAAACGGGAAGTACACTGAAGCTTTCTTT; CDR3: CSVDPRNGKYTEAFF
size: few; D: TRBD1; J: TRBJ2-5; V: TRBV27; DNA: TGTGCCAGCAGTACCCAGGACAGGGGAATCGGGACCCAGTACTTC; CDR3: CASSTQDRGIGTQYF
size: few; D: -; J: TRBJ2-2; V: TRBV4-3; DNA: TGCGCCAGCAGCCAAGATCAGGGAGCGAACACCGGGGAGCTGTTTTTT; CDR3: CASSQDQGANTGELFF
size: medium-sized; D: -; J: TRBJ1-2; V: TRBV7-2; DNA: TGTGCCAGCAGCTTACTGGGGGACCTCTACACCTTC; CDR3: CASSLLGDLYTF
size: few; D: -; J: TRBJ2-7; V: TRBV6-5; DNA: TGTGCCAGCAGTTATAGCGAGGAGCAGTACTTC; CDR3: CASSYSEEQYF
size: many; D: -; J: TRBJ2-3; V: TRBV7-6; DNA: TGTGCCAGCAGCCCACCCGGCGATACGCAGTATTTT; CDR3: CASSPPGDTQYF
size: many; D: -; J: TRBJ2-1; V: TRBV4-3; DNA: TGCGCCAGCAGCCAAGAGGGAAACGGCTACAATGAGCAGTTCTTC; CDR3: CASSQEGNGYNEQFF
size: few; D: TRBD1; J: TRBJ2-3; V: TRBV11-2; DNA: TGTGCCAGCAGCCAACAGGGGGCCGGAGATACGCAGTATTTT; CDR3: CASSQQGAGDTQYF